These 5 T cell receptor beta chains share one sample of origin, sequenced in a study of blood T cell repertoires in COVID-19. Libraries were prepared by immunoSEQ multiplex PCR; TCRdb keeps only in-frame clonotypes and omits some of them. This sample has approximately 240,000 clones; approximately 80% occur once, and the top ten carry about 5.3%. The sample consisted of peripheral blood. The receptor set was obtained from a woman over 75 with active or convalescent COVID-19.

This sequence joins TRBV7-2 and TRBJ2-5; D remains ambiguous. The ends were cut back, 4 bases at V and 1 base at J, with 7 bases in the middle. CDR1 is SGHTA and CDR2 is FQGNSA in the germline V gene. This CDR3 spans 13 amino acids. For the CDR3, the DNA is TGTGCCAGCAGCTCAAATTTCCAAGAGACCCAGTACTTC. Its protein is CASSSNFQETQYF.

The CDR3, as DNA: TGTGCCAGCAGGTCTCGCCAGAAAAATGAAAAACTGTTTTTT. Encoded protein: CASRSRQKNEKLFF. This chain uses TRBV2 with TRBJ1-4; D unresolved. Germline V gene lookup returns CDR1 SNHLY and CDR2 FYNNEI. The CDR3 is made up of 14 amino acids. The V end lost 6 bases, the J end lost 5 bases, and 13 bases lay between the germline ends.

This clone appeared once. CDR3 sequence reads: CASSSRTSGLSSYNEQFF. CDR3 nucleotides: TGTGCCAGCAGCTCACGGACTAGCGGGCTTAGCTCCTACAATGAGCAGTTCTTC. V gene TRBV5-6 combines with J gene TRBJ2-1; 11 bases match TRBD2. The CDR3 has 18 amino acids. V lost 3 bases to trimming and J lost 0 bases; unmatched junction nucleotides: 8. Per germline, CDR1 SGHDT and CDR2 YYEEEE. Looking up the rest from reference TRBV5-6 and TRBJ2-1 gives the full variable domain: DAGVTQSPTHLIKTRGQQVTLRCSPKSGHDTVSWYQQALGQGPQFIFQYYEEEERQRGNFPDRFSGHQFPNYSSELNVNALLLGDSALYLCASSSRTSGLSSYNEQFFGPGTRLTVL.

A single count supports this clone. The chain joins TRBV27 to TRBJ2-1, with TRBD2 matching 11 bases. Germline lookup yields CDR1 MNHEY and CDR2 SMNVEV (reference sequence). The V gene end was trimmed by 5 bases and the J gene end by 4 bases; junction bases not matched to a gene: 4. This CDR3 contains 15 residues. Here the CDR3 DNA reads TGTGCCAGCAGTCCTAGGACTAGCGGGTACAATGAGCAGTTCTTC. Translating gives CASSPRTSGYNEQFF.

The gene calls are TRBV28 and TRBJ1-6; 9 nucleotides line up with TRBD1. The CDR3 has 15 amino acids. The V and J ends lost 8 bases and 9 bases, in that order; junction bases with no gene match: 11. Germline loops: CDR1 MDHEN, CDR2 SYDVKM. Here the CDR3 reads CASGSGTGPLSPLHF. As DNA, the CDR3 is TGTGCCAGCGGGTCCGGGACAGGGCCCCTTTCACCCCTCCACTTT.